A single sample is the source of the 13 T cell receptor beta chains below, sequenced in a study of shared clonotypes between healthy human individuals. TCRdb keeps only in-frame clones here, not all; method: immunoSEQ multiplex PCR. The table has approximately 2.3 million clones, over 90% seen once. Sequencing was done on a sample of naive CD4+ T cells from PBMCs. Stated subset: CD45RA+ positively selected. Receptors were obtained from a man younger than 30 in good health. Some clones in this sample may be carry-over from other donors' samples.

This rearrangement joins TRBV5-4 to TRBJ2-7, with D perhaps matching TRBD1 (6 bases). CDR3 length: 14 residues. The V gene's germline CDR1 is SGHNT and CDR2 YYREEE (reference sequence). V lost 4 bases to trimming and J lost 2 bases, with 13 bases between them. The CDR3 protein is CASSPTGRAYEQYF. CDR3 coding DNA: TGTGCCAGCAGCCCGACAGGTCGAGCCTACGAGCAGTACTTC. Together with reference TRBV5-4 and TRBJ2-7, the CDR3 gives the full variable domain: ETGVTQSPTHLIKTRGQQVTLRCSSQSGHNTVSWYQQALGQGPQFIFQYYREEENGRGNFPPRFSGLQFPNYSSELNVNALELDDSALYLCASSPTGRAYEQYFGPGTRLTVT.

This rearrangement joins TRBV2 to TRBJ2-7; D remains unclear. V was trimmed by 5 bases and J by 5 bases, leaving 7 bases between them. Germline V lookup: CDR1 SNHLY, CDR2 FYNNEI. This CDR3 is built from 11 residues. For the CDR3, the DNA is TGTGCCAGCAGTAGATCCAACGAGCAGTACTTC. Amino acids: CASSRSNEQYF.

The chain links TRBV2 to TRBJ2-1; tentative D call: TRBD2 (6 bases). The germline V and J ends were trimmed by 7 bases and 7 bases, with 20 bases remaining between them. Germline CDR1 SNHLY, CDR2 FYNNEI. The CDR3 loop spans 15 amino acids. The CDR3 is CASTYGGQVINEQFF. The CDR3 DNA is TGTGCCAGCACTTACGGAGGGCAAGTCATTAATGAGCAGTTCTTC.

This rearrangement joins TRBV27 to TRBJ2-5; tentative D call: TRBD2 (7 bases). Trimming took 8 bases from V and 5 from J, leaving 18 bases between them. Germline-derived CDR1 and CDR2 are MNHEY and SMNVEV (reference sequence). The CDR3 has 14 amino acids. The CDR3 sequence: CASGGARWWETQYF. The CDR3 DNA reads TGTGCCAGCGGGGGGGCGCGTTGGTGGGAGACCCAGTACTTC.

The chain is built from TRBV5-6 and TRBJ2-3; TRBD2 matches 9 bases. Germline assignment: CDR1 SGHDT and CDR2 YYEEEE. The ends lost 4 bases at V and 1 base at J; junction bases unmatched: 7. The CDR3 covers 16 residues. The CDR3 spells CASSKISGRRTDTQYF. The DNA for the CDR3 is TGTGCCAGCAGCAAAATAAGCGGGAGGCGCACAGATACGCAGTATTTT.

This chain connects TRBV6-5 to TRBJ1-4, with D perhaps TRBD1 (5 bases). Between the trimmed V and J ends, which lost 6 bases and 3 bases, there was a span of 14 bases. The CDR3 spans 15 residues. In germline, CDR1 is MNHEY, CDR2 SVGAGI. The CDR3, as DNA: TGTGCCAGCAGGGGGCCAGGTCCGGCTAATGAAAAACTGTTTTTT. This translates into CASRGPGPANEKLFF.

V and J are TRBV7-2 and TRBJ2-1; 9 positions agree with TRBD2. Germline V gene sequence: CDR1 SGHTA, CDR2 FQGNSA. Trimming removed 2 bases from V and 10 bases from J; junction bases left unmatched: 12. The CDR3 sequence is 16 residues long. The CDR3 region has the DNA TGTGCCAGCAGCTTAAGTCTAGCGGGGACTTTAGGGGAGCAGTTCTTC. As protein: CASSLSLAGTLGEQFF.

For this clone: Other DNA sequences in this sample translate to the same CDR3. The rearrangement uses TRBV28 and TRBJ2-1, with D possibly matching TRBD1 (6 bases). The V gene lost 6 bases and the J gene lost 4 bases, with 10 bases spanning the gap. The germline V gene encodes CDR1 MDHEN and CDR2 SYDVKM. The CDR3 length is 13 residues. The CDR3 here is CASSLDSYNEQFF. CDR3 coding DNA: TGTGCCAGCAGCCTGGACAGTTACAATGAGCAGTTCTTC.

V usage is TRBV2 and J usage is TRBJ1-1; D gene uncertain. Trimming stripped 4 bases from V and 2 bases from J, with 8 bases between. The germline V gene encodes CDR1 SNHLY and CDR2 FYNNEI. CDR3 length: 13 amino acids. The CDR3 loop reads CASSVGDNTEAFF. CDR3 in DNA: TGTGCCAGCAGTGTAGGCGATAACACTGAAGCTTTCTTT.

V gene TRBV6-4 combines with J gene TRBJ1-2; D gene unclear. Germline assignment: CDR1 MRHNA and CDR2 SNTAGT. The CDR3 has 13 amino acids. V shed 6 bases and J shed 2 bases, with 10 bases lying between them. The CDR3 coding sequence is TGTGCCAGCAGCGAAGGAATAAACTATGGCTACACCTTC. Translated, it gives CASSEGINYGYTF.

This rearrangement joins TRBV28 to TRBJ1-5; D perhaps matches TRBD1 (6 bases). V was pared by 7 bases and J by 4 bases, with 17 bases between. The CDR3 spans 15 residues. Germline V gene lookup returns CDR1 MDHEN and CDR2 SYDVKM. The CDR3 sequence: CASTSGTLGNQPQHF. In nucleotides, the CDR3 is TGTGCCAGCACCTCCGGGACACTTGGTAATCAGCCCCAGCATTTT. Supplemented by reference TRBV28 and TRBJ1-5, the full variable domain reads DVKVTQSSRYLVKRTGEKVFLECVQDMDHENMFWYRQDPGLGLRLIYFSYDVKMKEKGDIPEGYSVSREKKERFSLILESASTNQTSMYLCASTSGTLGNQPQHFGDGTRLSIL.

This sequence joins TRBV19 and TRBJ2-7; TRBD2 aligns across 12 bases. The CDR3 sequence is 15 residues long. V was pared by 5 bases and J by 3 bases, with 5 bases of the junction left unmatched. Looked up from germline, CDR1 is LNHDA and CDR2 is SQIVND (reference sequence). The DNA for the CDR3 is TGTGCCAGTAGTGAACGGACTAGCGGGATCTACGAGCAGTACTTC. It encodes CASSERTSGIYEQYF.

CDR3 loop: CASSVEKSGTEAFF. CDR3 nucleotide sequence: TGTGCCAGCAGCGTAGAGAAAAGTGGCACTGAAGCTTTCTTT. The rearrangement uses TRBV2 and TRBJ1-1; D remains unclear. Per the germline V gene, CDR1 is SNHLY and CDR2 is FYNNEI. The CDR3 loop spans 14 amino acids. The germline V and J ends were trimmed by 6 bases and 4 bases, with 15 bases remaining between them.